Listed here are 17 T cell receptor beta chains from one sample, sequenced in a study of T cells after somatic rescue of genetic block. Some clones are missing from TCRdb's copy, which holds only in-frame ones; the method was immunoSEQ multiplex PCR. Counted here are tens of thousands of clones, around 90% occurring once; the ten biggest clones make up more than 1.5%. Sample: peripheral blood mononuclear cells (PBMCs). Receptors were obtained from a young woman.

V usage is TRBV5-6 and J usage is TRBJ2-1; TRBD1 matches 9 bases. After removal of 4 bases from V and 5 bases from J, the junction contained 7 bases not matched to a gene. CDR1 is SGHDT, CDR2 YYEEEE, per germline. The CDR3 is made up of 15 amino acids. CDR3 in DNA: TGTGCCAGCAGCGGCGACAGGGGGGTAGACAATGAGCAGTTCTTC. Translating it yields CASSGDRGVDNEQFF.

The chain has TRBV27 and TRBJ2-2; D remains ambiguous. Germline CDR1 MNHEY, CDR2 SMNVEV (reference sequence). This CDR3 contains 13 residues. With 6 bases removed from V and 2 bases from J, the gap between germline ends came to 7 bases. As DNA, the CDR3 is TGTGCCAGCAGCCCGACCAACACCGGGGAGCTGTTTTTT. Translation: CASSPTNTGELFF.

The J gene is TRBJ2-7, the V gene TRBV5-5, with 7 bases identical to TRBD2. Losses at the gene ends were 3 bases for V and 2 bases for J; bases not matched to a gene: 8. Germline V CDR1 and CDR2: SGHKS, YYEKEE (reference sequence). The CDR3 has 15 amino acids. CDR3 amino acids: CASSWEGTTTYEQYF. DNA of the CDR3: TGTGCCAGCAGCTGGGAGGGGACTACCACCTACGAGCAGTACTTC.

This chain joins TRBV28 and TRBJ1-1; D is undetermined. Germline V gene data show CDR1 as MDHEN and CDR2 as SYDVKM. The CDR3 runs to 11 residues. Trimming left V 4 bases short and J 4 bases short, with 4 bases between. CDR3 DNA: TGTGCCAGCAGTTCGTTCACTGAAGCTTTCTTT. Translation: CASSSFTEAFF.

Comment on this clone: The germline gene is not matched at one end of the junction; a read error may be the cause. V gene TRBV7-9 combines with J gene TRBJ2-5; D possibly matches TRBD1 or TRBD2 (5 bases each). Per the germline V gene, CDR1 is SEHNR and CDR2 is FQNEAQ (reference sequence). This CDR3 has 16 residues. CDR3 sequence reads: CASSPAGTPSQKTQYF. CDR3 DNA sequence: TGTGCCAGCAGCCCCGCCGGGACCCCTTCCCAAAAGACCCAGTACTTC.

This sequence joins TRBV2 and TRBJ1-4; D is unresolved. The V gene lost 1 base and the J gene lost 0 bases, with 6 bases spanning the gap. CDR1 and CDR2 (germline): SNHLY, FYNNEI. This CDR3 region has 15 residues. The CDR3 DNA reads TGTGCCAGCAGTGAAGATAGAACAACTAATGAAAAACTGTTTTTT. Translated: CASSEDRTTNEKLFF.

V usage is TRBV27 and J usage is TRBJ1-4; 7 bases are a match to TRBD1. V lost 8 bases and J lost 0; bases outside the gene matches: 18. CDR1 and CDR2 (germline): MNHEY, SMNVEV (reference sequence). The CDR3 has 19 residues. Here the CDR3 reads CASATSRGRRWATNEKLFF. The CDR3 nucleotides read TGTGCCAGCGCGACTTCCAGGGGGAGAAGATGGGCAACTAATGAAAAACTGTTTTTT. Using reference TRBV27 and TRBJ1-4 for the parts outside the CDR3, the full variable domain is EAQVTQNPRYLITVTGKKLTVTCSQNMNHEYMSWYRQDPGLGLRQIYYSMNVEVTDKGDVPEGYKVSRKEKRNFPLILESPSPNQTSLYFCASATSRGRRWATNEKLFFGSGTQLSVL.

This chain joins TRBV28 and TRBJ1-5; D remains unclear. The V gene lost 4 bases and the J gene lost 3 bases, with 4 bases spanning the gap. The CDR3 covers 12 residues. Germline V gives CDR1 MDHEN, CDR2 SYDVKM. DNA for the CDR3: TGTGCCAGCAGTTCCCACAATCAGCCCCAGCATTTT. Translated, it gives CASSSHNQPQHF. The full variable domain, with the rest looked up from reference TRBV28 and TRBJ1-5, is DVKVTQSSRYLVKRTGEKVFLECVQDMDHENMFWYRQDPGLGLRLIYFSYDVKMKEKGDIPEGYSVSREKKERFSLILESASTNQTSMYLCASSSHNQPQHFGDGTRLSIL.

V gene TRBV11-2 combines with J gene TRBJ2-3; D remains unclear. The germline V gene encodes CDR1 SGHAT and CDR2 FQNNGV. Trimming pared 0 bases from V and 1 base from J, leaving 8 bases between. CDR3 length equals 15 residues. DNA for the CDR3: TGTGCCAGCAGCTTAGATGGGTTGCGCACAGATACGCAGTATTTT. Its translation is CASSLDGLRTDTQYF. Drawing the rest from reference TRBV11-2 and TRBJ2-3, the complete variable domain is EAGVAQSPRYKIIEKRQSVAFWCNPISGHATLYWYQQILGQGPKLLIQFQNNGVVDDSQLPKDRFSAERLKGVDSTLKIQPAKLEDSAVYLCASSLDGLRTDTQYFGPGTRLTVL.

The J gene is TRBJ1-4, the V gene TRBV4-1, with 7 bases aligning to TRBD1. From germline, CDR1 is MGHRA and CDR2 YSYEKL. The V and J ends lost 0 bases and 8 bases, in that order; junction bases with no gene match: 9. The CDR3 consists of 16 residues. The CDR3 bases are TGCGCCAGCAGCCAAGAGTTGGTGACAGGGCCAGAAAAACTGTTTTTT. This gives the protein CASSQELVTGPEKLFF.

The chain couples TRBV10-3 to TRBJ2-2, with D possibly matching TRBD1 (6 bases). The germline gives CDR1 ENHRY, CDR2 SYGVKD. This CDR3 has 17 amino acids. The V end was cut by 7 bases, the J end by 3 bases, with 21 bases between. This chain's CDR3 is CAINPTQDRPYTGELFF. The CDR3 coding sequence is TGTGCCATCAACCCAACCCAAGACAGGCCCTACACCGGGGAGCTGTTTTTT.

CDR3 sequence: CASSYREGLREQYF. The CDR3 bases are TGTGCCAGCAGTTACAGGGAAGGATTGCGGGAGCAGTACTTC. V usage is TRBV6-5 and J usage is TRBJ2-7; D ambiguous. Looked up from germline, CDR1 is MNHEY and CDR2 is SVGAGI. V lost 2 bases and J 7 bases, leaving 15 bases between the germline ends. The CDR3 sequence is 14 residues long.

The chain links TRBV7-3 to TRBJ2-2; D is undetermined. Trimming took 5 bases from V and 1 from J, leaving 11 bases between them. There are 15 residues in the CDR3. Germline CDR1 SGHTA, CDR2 FQGTGA. The CDR3 coding sequence is TGTGCCAGCAGCCCCCAGGTGTTGAACACCGGGGAGCTGTTTTTT. Its translation is CASSPQVLNTGELFF.

This rearrangement joins TRBV4-2 to TRBJ1-3; tentatively, D is TRBD1 (5 bases). The CDR3 runs 15 residues. Trimming pared 2 bases from V and 2 bases from J, leaving 10 bases between. Germline CDR1 reads LGHNA; CDR2 reads YNFKEQ. Written as DNA, the CDR3 is TGTGCCAGCAGCCAATCCTTGGGGGCTGGAAACACCATATATTTT. Encoded protein: CASSQSLGAGNTIYF.

The chain carries TRBV28 and TRBJ2-1, with D perhaps TRBD1 (6 bases). This CDR3 is built from 16 residues. V was shortened by 7 bases and J by 1 base, with 17 bases between the two germline ends. Germline lookup yields CDR1 MDHEN and CDR2 SYDVKM. The CDR3 DNA sequence: TGTGCCAGCACCGAGGGGGATCCATCGTCCTACAATGAGCAGTTCTTC. Encoded protein: CASTEGDPSSYNEQFF.

The chain joins TRBV5-1 to TRBJ2-7; D possibly uses TRBD1 or TRBD2 (5 bases each). This CDR3 spans 16 amino acids. Germline assignment: CDR1 SGHRS and CDR2 YFSETQ. V was clipped by 0 bases and J by 1 base, with 14 bases between them. CDR3 nucleotides: TGCGCCAGCAGCTTGGCTTCTGGGGGTTCGTCCTACGAGCAGTACTTC. Translating it yields CASSLASGGSSYEQYF.

The rearrangement uses TRBV4-1 and TRBJ1-5; 7 bases line up with TRBD1. Germline V CDR1 and CDR2: MGHRA, YSYEKL. With V trimmed by 1 base and J by 1 base, 4 bases remained unmatched. The CDR3 is 16 residues long. CDR3 nucleotide sequence: TGCGCCAGCAGCCAAGGGCAGGGGGGAAGCAATCAGCCCCAGCATTTT. It translates to CASSQGQGGSNQPQHF.